This is a list of T cell receptor beta chains from one sample in a study of identical twins. MiXCR, run by TCRdb on the 5' RACE reads, gives a single entry per CDR3 protein. The sample comprises approximately 240,000 distinct CDR3 sequences, around an eighth of which are singletons, and 8.8% rests with the top ten. Sequenced: memory (CD45RO+) T cells sorted from blood. Receptors were obtained from a woman aged 18 to 35 in good health. CDR3s include the opening cysteine and the closing phenylalanine or tryptophan. A D gene is named only where the DNA matches it firmly.

J gene | V gene | D gene | CDR3 protein
TRBJ1-4 | TRBV7-2 | NA | CASSLVSFEKLFF
TRBJ2-2 | TRBV12-3/TRBV12-4 | TRBD2 | CASHGGSPRTGELFF
TRBJ2-1 | TRBV20-1 | TRBD2 | CSAPYIAGGGNEQFF
TRBJ1-2 | TRBV12-3/TRBV12-4 | NA | CASSFPGLSWGYTF
TRBJ1-1 | TRBV11-2 | TRBD1 | CASSPSRQGNTEAFF
TRBJ1-2 | TRBV7-3 | NA | CASSPRRGLRDYGYTF
TRBJ1-2 | TRBV6-5 | NA | CASSYFREGEGYTF
TRBJ1-2 | TRBV7-9 | NA | CASSLGLTGGAYGYTF
TRBJ2-1 | TRBV13 | NA | CASSIQGYEQFF
TRBJ1-6 | TRBV5-6 | NA | CASSRRAGKGPLHF
TRBJ2-1 | TRBV11-2 | NA | CASSFMLVESNEQFF
TRBJ2-7 | TRBV20-1 | TRBD2 | CSASSPSGGRYEQYF
TRBJ2-3 | TRBV27 | TRBD2 | CASSLPGSGMDTQYF
TRBJ2-7 | TRBV10-2 | NA | CASSVGRESYEQYF